These T cell receptor beta chains were read from a single sample in a study of post-analysis software for immune sequencing data. MiXCR, applied by TCRdb to the PCR reads, yields one record per CDR3 protein. The sample has about 820,000 distinct CDR3 sequences, roughly 50% seen once; the top ten hold over 4%. Sequenced sample: blood. These receptors were obtained from a girl aged 5-17 years with multiple sclerosis. CDR3s include the opening cysteine and the closing phenylalanine or tryptophan. D genes are given only for firm matches. Only some rows state a clone size, as once, few, many or a class for expanded clones.

abundance,d_gene,j_gene,v_gene,CDR3aa,CDR3nt
NA,NA,TRBJ2-1,TRBV7-2,CTSSLDGTHYNEQFF,TGTACCAGCAGCTTGGACGGAACACACTACAATGAGCAGTTCTTC
NA,TRBD2,TRBJ2-7,TRBV12-3/TRBV12-4,CASRGTSGRRYEQYF,TGTGCCAGCAGGGGGACTAGCGGGAGGCGGTACGAGCAGTACTTC
NA,TRBD2,TRBJ2-7,TRBV10-3,CAISEFMSSGRDEQYF,TGTGCCATCAGTGAGTTTATGAGTAGCGGGAGGGACGAGCAGTACTTC
NA,NA,TRBJ2-5,TRBV5-1,CASSFIPDKETQYF,TGCGCCAGCAGCTTTATCCCCGACAAAGAGACCCAGTACTTC
few,NA,TRBJ1-2,TRBV5-5,CASSPAGSYGYTF,TGTGCCAGCAGCCCAGCCGGAAGCTATGGCTACACCTTC
once,TRBD1,TRBJ2-5,TRBV20-1,CSARADRGSETQYF,TGCAGTGCTAGAGCTGACAGGGGGTCAGAGACCCAGTACTTC
NA,NA,TRBJ2-1,TRBV4-1,CASSQTIPGDNEQFF,TGCGCCAGCAGCCAGACGATCCCCGGGGACAATGAGCAGTTCTTC
NA,NA,TRBJ2-1,TRBV28,CASTTDPFNEQFF,TGTGCCAGCACGACCGACCCTTTCAATGAGCAGTTCTTC
NA,TRBD2,TRBJ2-3,TRBV5-1,CASSSGTSGLLTDTQYF,TGCGCCAGCAGCTCCGGGACTAGCGGCCTCCTCACAGATACGCAGTATTTT
NA,NA,TRBJ2-2,TRBV5-1,CASSPPGMDTGELFF,TGCGCCAGCAGCCCGCCCGGAATGGACACCGGGGAGCTGTTTTTT
NA,NA,TRBJ2-1,TRBV3-1,CASSQWTNEQFF,TGTGCCAGCAGCCAATGGACCAATGAGCAGTTCTTC
NA,NA,TRBJ2-7,TRBV20-1,CSARDIRDTYEQYF,TGCAGTGCTAGAGATATCCGGGATACCTACGAGCAGTACTTC
NA,NA,TRBJ1-2,TRBV12-5,CASGYGPQPFFGPGNGYTF,NA
few,TRBD1,TRBJ1-2,TRBV7-2,CASSDGTAQGYGYTF,TGTGCCAGCAGCGACGGGACAGCTCAGGGGTATGGCTACACCTTC
NA,TRBD2,TRBJ2-1,TRBV2,CASSDRASGSWDYNEQFF,TGTGCCAGCAGTGATCGGGCTAGCGGGAGTTGGGATTACAATGAGCAGTTCTTC
few,NA,TRBJ2-1,TRBV6-6,CASSSLVSGSYNEQFF,TGTGCCAGCAGTTCCTTAGTTAGCGGATCCTACAATGAGCAGTTCTTC
NA,TRBD1,TRBJ2-7,TRBV7-2,CASSLGQGEIYEQYF,TGTGCCAGCAGCTTAGGGCAGGGGGAGATCTACGAGCAGTACTTC
NA,NA,TRBJ2-6,TRBV7-2,CASRAGSTGANVLTF,TGTGCCAGCCGGGCTGGGTCGACAGGGGCCAACGTCCTGACTTTC
NA,NA,TRBJ2-1,TRBV9,CASSRIQGSYNEQFF,TGTGCCAGCAGCCGAATTCAAGGGTCCTACAATGAGCAGTTCTTC
NA,NA,TRBJ1-4,TRBV7-9,CASSGSGNEKLFF,TGTGCCAGCAGCGGAAGCGGCAATGAAAAACTGTTTTTT
NA,TRBD1,TRBJ2-7,TRBV2,CTSRGGDRALYEQYF,TGTACCAGCAGAGGAGGGGACAGGGCCCTCTACGAGCAGTACTTC
once,NA,TRBJ1-5,TRBV21-1,CASSNNLRRGRSCNQPQHF,TGTGCCAGCAGCAACAATCTAAGGAGGGGGAGAAGTTGCAATCAGCCCCAGCATTTT
NA,NA,TRBJ1-2,TRBV20-1,CSVGRNYGYTF,TGCAGCGTCGGCCGTAACTATGGCTACACCTTC
NA,TRBD1,TRBJ2-1,TRBV7-9,CASSGRDRGFF,TGTGCCAGCAGCGGCCGGGACAGGGGGTTCTTC
NA,NA,TRBJ1-1,TRBV29-1,CSVGGGPATEAFF,TGCAGCGTTGGGGGGGGCCCGGCCACTGAAGCTTTCTTT
NA,TRBD2,TRBJ2-3,TRBV5-1,CASSLGLAAAPDTQYF,TGCGCCAGCAGCTTGGGCCTAGCGGCCGCCCCAGATACGCAGTATTTT
NA,NA,TRBJ2-7,TRBV20-1,CSAKETSHAEQYF,TGCAGTGCTAAGGAGACTAGTCACGCCGAGCAGTACTTC
NA,NA,TRBJ2-7,TRBV24-1,CATSDLRHWYEQYF,TGTGCCACCAGTGATTTGAGGCATTGGTACGAGCAGTACTTC
few,TRBD2,TRBJ2-1,TRBV29-1,CSVATPVTSGGGYSYNEQFF,TGCAGCGTAGCCACCCCCGTGACTAGCGGGGGGGGTTACTCCTACAATGAGCAGTTCTTC
once,TRBD1,TRBJ1-1,TRBV7-9,CASSLPGTGTTEAFF,TGTGCCAGCAGCTTGCCTGGGACAGGGACCACTGAAGCTTTCTTT
NA,TRBD2,TRBJ2-1,TRBV6-2/TRBV6-3,CASSGVAGRHNEQFF,TGTGCCAGCAGTGGGGTAGCGGGGCGACACAATGAGCAGTTCTTC
few,NA,TRBJ1-2,TRBV20-1,CSAHRSGNGYTF,TGCAGTGCTCACAGAAGCGGCAATGGCTACACCTTC